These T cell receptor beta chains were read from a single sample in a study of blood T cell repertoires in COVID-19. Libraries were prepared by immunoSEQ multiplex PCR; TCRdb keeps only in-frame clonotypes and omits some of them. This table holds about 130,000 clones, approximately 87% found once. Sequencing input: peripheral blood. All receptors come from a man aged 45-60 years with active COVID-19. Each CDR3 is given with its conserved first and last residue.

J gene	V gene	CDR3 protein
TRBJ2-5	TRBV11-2	CASSLRLAGGEAQYF
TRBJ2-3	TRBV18	CASSPGQGNSDTQYF
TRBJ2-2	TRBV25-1	CASSDPGGVTGELFF
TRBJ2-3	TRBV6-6	CASRLDLSSTDTQYF
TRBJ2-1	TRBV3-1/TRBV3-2	CASSPAGGQSYNEQFF
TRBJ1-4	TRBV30	CAWSVQEKLFF
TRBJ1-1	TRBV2	CAPHPAYGGENTEAFF
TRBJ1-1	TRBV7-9	CASAPLLRGGTEAFF
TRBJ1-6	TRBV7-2	CASSLNRGPNSPLHF
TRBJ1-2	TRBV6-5	CASSLETSGYGYTF
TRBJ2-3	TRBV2	CASSANGLAGDTQYF
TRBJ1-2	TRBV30	CAWSPRQGRYTF
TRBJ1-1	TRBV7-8	CASSTNAGSEAFF
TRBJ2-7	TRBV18	CASSQDRDRVSYEQYF
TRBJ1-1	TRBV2	CASDLGTAGNTEAFF
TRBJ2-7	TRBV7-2	CASSLLAGGLEQYF
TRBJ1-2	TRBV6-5	CASTRQGGGYTF
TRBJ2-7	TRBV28	CASTPGQGYEQYF
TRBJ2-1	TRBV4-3	CASSQVRASGSNEQFF
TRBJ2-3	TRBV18	CASSLLGLVTDTQYF
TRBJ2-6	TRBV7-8	CASREGQMLGANVLTF
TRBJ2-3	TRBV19	CASRLTSGGTDTQYF
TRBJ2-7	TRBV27	CASSSGRGSYEQYF
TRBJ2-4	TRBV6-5	CATRQGDAKNIQYF